A few counts support the clone carrying this T cell receptor (beta chain). Its antigen is unknown. This sample was included in a study of T-cell memory formation after mild COVID-19. Deletions cut 4 bases from V and 14 bases from J, with 22 bases between. In germline, CDR1 is SGHRS, CDR2 YFSETQ. The length of the CDR3 is 14 residues. TCRdb processed the 5' RACE reads anew with MiXCR; each CDR3 protein has one entry. The repertoire consists of about 190,000 distinct CDR3 sequences, with 20% to 25% occurring once and the leading ten covering 23%. Overall study results and limits: Clones that shrank (day 15 to 85) were balanced CD4/CD8, whereas later expanders leaned CD4+. CD8+ contracting clones occupied EMRA, while CD4+ ones occupied mainly CM and EM. Pre-infection memory carried some responding clones, suggesting that cross-reactive memory joined.

This receptor was identified in an adult woman who had mild COVID-19 (a few samples of this study predate the infection). Cell type and time point are not known. V gene TRBV5-1 combines with J gene TRBJ2-1; possibly TRBD2 for D (5 bases). The sample consisted of PBMCs or a T cell subset sorted from them (not recorded which). The CDR3: CASSPALGAVREFF. The DNA for the CDR3 is TGCGCCAGCAGCCCCGCCTTGGGAGCGGTTAGGGAGTTCTTC.